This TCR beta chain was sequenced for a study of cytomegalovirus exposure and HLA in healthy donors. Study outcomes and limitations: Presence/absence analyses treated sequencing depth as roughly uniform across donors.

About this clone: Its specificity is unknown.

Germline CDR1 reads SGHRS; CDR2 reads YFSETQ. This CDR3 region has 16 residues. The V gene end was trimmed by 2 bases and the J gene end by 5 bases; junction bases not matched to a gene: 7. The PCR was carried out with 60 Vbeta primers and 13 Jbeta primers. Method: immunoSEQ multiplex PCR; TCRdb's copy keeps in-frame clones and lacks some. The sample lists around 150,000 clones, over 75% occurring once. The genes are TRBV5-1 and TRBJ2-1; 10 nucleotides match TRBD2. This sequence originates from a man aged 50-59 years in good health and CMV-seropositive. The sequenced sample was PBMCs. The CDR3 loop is CASSFELAGENNEQFF. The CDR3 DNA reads TGCGCCAGCAGCTTCGAGCTAGCGGGGGAAAACAATGAGCAGTTCTTC.